The sequence of this T cell receptor (beta chain) was determined in a study of radiation and T cells in renal cell carcinoma. Time point defined: blood 2 weeks post-SBRT. Treatment reported: 15 Gy SBRT to primary tumor, nephrectomy 4 weeks later. With 0 bases removed from V and 7 bases from J, the gap between germline ends came to 9 bases. This CDR3 has 14 residues. The V gene's germline CDR1 is KGHSH and CDR2 LQKENI. The method was immunoSEQ multiplex PCR; TCRdb's version includes in-frame clones alone and lacks a portion of them. This table holds 120,000 or so clones, around 81% found once. To note about this clone: Antigen: not known.

Study-wide points: Pretreatment tumor biopsies were lacking, so baseline clonotypes are unknown.

This clonotype was sampled from a man aged 50-60 years with renal cell carcinoma. This material consisted of blood, taken from a patient whose treatment included radiotherapy and nephrectomy. The genes are TRBV18 and TRBJ2-2, with D perhaps matching TRBD1 (5 bases). In DNA, the CDR3 is TGTGCCAGCTCACCACCCAGGGATAACGGGGAGCTGTTTTTT. It specifies CASSPPRDNGELFF.